This entry features one T cell receptor beta chain sequence. The antigen remains undetermined. The data originate from a study of CD4+ T cells in melanoma. Overall study findings and caveats: CD8+ T cell, macrophage and B cell function reportedly correlated with neoantigen-specific CD4+ T cells. Neoantigen-specific CD4+ T cells in melanoma reportedly had diverse differentiation states.

Clones were read by immunoSEQ multiplex PCR, and TCRdb kept only the in-frame ones, dropping some. The data show some 110,000 clones, around 93% seen once. V gave up 5 bases and J gave up 7 bases, with 18 bases separating them. The germline V gene encodes CDR1 SEHNR and CDR2 FQNEAQ (reference sequence). CDR3 length: 15 amino acids. The sequence came from a human donor with melanoma. Sequenced: peripheral blood. V and J are TRBV7-9 and TRBJ1-3; the D gene is possibly TRBD1 (5 bases). In nucleotides, the CDR3 is TGTGCCAGCAGCACCGGAGGGACTTTGGGCAACACCATATATTTT. It encodes CASSTGGTLGNTIYF.